This T cell receptor (beta chain) was identified during a study of post-analysis software for immune sequencing data. Study context: Courses of disease covered relapsing-remitting, secondary progressive and progressive-relapsing multiple sclerosis. The study's findings and limits: Four to six TRBV segments were significantly more frequent in patients than in controls. TRBV5-6, TRBV5-1 and TRBV20-1 were among these segments. Those with multiple sclerosis, the patient group, showed significantly lower normalized Chao1 diversity than controls. Batch-mates among the samples co-clustered strongly by F measure.

This clonotype was observed a handful of times. Its antigen is undetermined. TCR beta cDNA libraries included unique molecular identifiers. Input of roughly 0.95 to 11 million T cells yielded a few hundred thousand cDNA molecules. TCRdb re-derived calls from the PCR reads in MiXCR, one entry per CDR3 protein. This sample carries 400,000 to 500,000 distinct CDR3 sequences, approximately 37% of them seen once, and the ten largest clones take about 8%. Per germline, CDR1 LGHDT and CDR2 YNNKEL (reference sequence). Trimming took 5 bases from V and 1 from J, leaving 15 bases between them. The CDR3 totals 15 residues.

The sequencing input was blood. The source of this sequence is a girl aged 2-10 years with multiple sclerosis. V usage is TRBV3-1 and J usage is TRBJ2-7, with D perhaps TRBD1 or TRBD2 (5 bases each). CDR3 residues: CASSRAGTTSYEQYF. As DNA, the CDR3 is TGTGCCAGCAGCAGAGCCGGGACCACTTCCTACGAGCAGTACTTC.